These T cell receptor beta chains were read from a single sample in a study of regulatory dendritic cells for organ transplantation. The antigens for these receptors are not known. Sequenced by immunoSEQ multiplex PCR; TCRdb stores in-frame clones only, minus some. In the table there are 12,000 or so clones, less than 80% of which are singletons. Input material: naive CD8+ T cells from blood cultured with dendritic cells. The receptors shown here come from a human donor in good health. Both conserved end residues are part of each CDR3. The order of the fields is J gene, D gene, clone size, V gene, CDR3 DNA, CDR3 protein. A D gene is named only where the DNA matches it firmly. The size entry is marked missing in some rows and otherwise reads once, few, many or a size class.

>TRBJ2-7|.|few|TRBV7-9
TGTGCCAGCAGACCCCCCGGCTCCTACGAGCAGTACTTC
CASRPPGSYEQYF
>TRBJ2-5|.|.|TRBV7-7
TGTGCCAGCAGCTTAGCGAAGGGGTTAGGGGAGACCCAGTACTTC
CASSLAKGLGETQYF
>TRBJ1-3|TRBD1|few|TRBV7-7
TGTGCTAGCAGCCCCGATACAGGGGGCTCTGGAAACACCATATATTTT
CASSPDTGGSGNTIYF
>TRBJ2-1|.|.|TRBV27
TGTGCCAGCAGTTCGGAGGGCTCCTACAATGAGCAGTTCTTC
CASSSEGSYNEQFF
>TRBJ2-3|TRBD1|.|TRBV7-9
TGTGCCAGCAGCTACCCACCAGGGGGCAGGACAGATACGCAGTATTTT
CASSYPPGGRTDTQYF
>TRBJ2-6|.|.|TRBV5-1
TGCGCCAGCAGTGTAAGGGGCGGGGAGGTTGGGGCCAACGTCCTGACTTTC
CASSVRGGEVGANVLTF
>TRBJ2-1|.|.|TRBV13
TGTGCCAGCAGCTTAGGGGGGCCCGATGAGCAGTTCTTC
CASSLGGPDEQFF
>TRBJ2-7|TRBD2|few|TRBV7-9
TGTGCCAGTTCCTGGGGGGGCTACGAGCAGTACTTC
CASSWGGYEQYF
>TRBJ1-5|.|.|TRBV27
TGTGCCAGCAGTTTATCGGCCCCAGGATATCAGCCCCAGCATTTT
CASSLSAPGYQPQHF
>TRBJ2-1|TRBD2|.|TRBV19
TGTGCCACTCGGACTAGCGGGGTTACCAATGAGCAGTTCTTC
CATRTSGVTNEQFF
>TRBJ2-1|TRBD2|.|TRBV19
TGTGCCAGTAGTATCAGCGGGGGGCGCTTCAATGAGCAGTTCTTC
CASSISGGRFNEQFF
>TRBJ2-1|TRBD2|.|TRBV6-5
TGTGCCAGCAGTTACCCCGGGAGGGACAATGAGCAGTTCTTC
CASSYPGRDNEQFF
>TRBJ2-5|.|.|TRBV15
TGTGCCACCAGCAGAGAGATCGGGGAGGAAGAGACCCAGTACTTC
CATSREIGEEETQYF
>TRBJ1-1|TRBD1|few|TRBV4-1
TGCGCCAGCAGCCAAGCACCAGGGGGGAACACTGAAGCTTTCTTT
CASSQAPGGNTEAFF
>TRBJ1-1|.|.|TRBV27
TGTGCCAGCAGTTCCGGCGGAGGGAGAGGTTTCACTGAAGCTTTCTTT
CASSSGGGRGFTEAFF
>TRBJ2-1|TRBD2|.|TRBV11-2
TGTGCCAGCAGCTTAGCGACTAGCGGTGGCAATGAGCAGTTCTTC
CASSLATSGGNEQFF
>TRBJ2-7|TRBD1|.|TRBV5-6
TGTGCCAGCAGCGTCGGGACAGGGGCGGGGGAGCAGTACTTC
CASSVGTGAGEQYF
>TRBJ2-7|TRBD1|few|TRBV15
TGTGCCACCAGCTCCGCGGGACAGGGGAACTACGAGCAGTACTTC
CATSSAGQGNYEQYF
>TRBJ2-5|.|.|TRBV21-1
TGTGCCTGTCGGGGTAGTGAGACCCAGTACTTC
CACRGSETQYF
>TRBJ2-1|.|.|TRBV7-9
TGTGCCAGCAGCCTGACACTGAGCTCCTACAATGAGCAGTTCTTC
CASSLTLSSYNEQFF
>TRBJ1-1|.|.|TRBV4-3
TGCGCCAGCAGCCTGGACCGGGGTGTTGGCTGGGAAGCTTTCTTT
CASSLDRGVGWEAFF
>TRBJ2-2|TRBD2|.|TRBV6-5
TGTGCCAGCCTAGCGGCGAACACCGGGGAGCTGTTTTTT
CASLAANTGELFF
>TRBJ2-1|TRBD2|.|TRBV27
TGTGCCAGCAGTTTAGATAGCGGGGGGGCCGGTGAGCAGTTCTTC
CASSLDSGGAGEQFF
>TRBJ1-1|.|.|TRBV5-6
TGTGCCAGCAGCTTGGATGGGGCAGGAGCTTTCTTT
CASSLDGAGAFF
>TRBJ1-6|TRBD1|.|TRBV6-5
TGTGCCAGCAGTTACTTAGCAGGGGGAGCACCCCTCCACTTT
CASSYLAGGAPLHF
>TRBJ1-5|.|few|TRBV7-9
TGTGCCAGCAGCTTAGCAGGGGCCCATCAGCCCCAGCATTTT
CASSLAGAHQPQHF
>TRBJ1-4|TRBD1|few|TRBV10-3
TGTGCCACCATGCGGGGACAGGCAACTAATGAAAAACTGTTTTTT
CATMRGQATNEKLFF
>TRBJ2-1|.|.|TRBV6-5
TGTGCCAGCAGTCGTACTGATGAGCAGTTCTTC
CASSRTDEQFF
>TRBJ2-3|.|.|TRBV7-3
TGTGCCAGCAGCCTATACAGTGGCACAGATACGCAGTATTTT
CASSLYSGTDTQYF
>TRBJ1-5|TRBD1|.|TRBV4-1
TGCGCCAGCACCCCGGGACAGGGGTATAATCAGCCCCAGCATTTT
CASTPGQGYNQPQHF
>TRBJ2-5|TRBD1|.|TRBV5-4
TGTGCCAGCAGCTTGAGGGGGCTAGACGAGACCCAGTACTTC
CASSLRGLDETQYF
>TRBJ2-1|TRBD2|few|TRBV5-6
TGTGCCAGCAGCTTGGGGTTTAGCGGGGGCCCACAGTTCTTC
CASSLGFSGGPQFF
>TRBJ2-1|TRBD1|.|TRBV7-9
TGTGCCAGCAGCCCGGACAGGAATGAGCAGTTCTTC
CASSPDRNEQFF
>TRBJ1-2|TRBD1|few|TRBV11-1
TGTGCCAGCAGCTTAAATCCGGGACAGGGGGCAAACTATGGCTACACCTTC
CASSLNPGQGANYGYTF